Described below is a single T cell receptor (beta chain) sequence and its context. Per the germline V gene, CDR1 is LNHDA and CDR2 is SQIVND (reference sequence). The CDR3 totals 18 residues. V was clipped by 5 bases and J by 1 base; unmatched bases: 13. The sample comes from a study of blood T cell repertoires in COVID-19. Study-level information: Collection of acute and convalescent COVID-19 samples took place in the United States, Italy and Spain.

The protocol was immunoSEQ multiplex PCR, while the TCRdb copy is restricted to in-frame clones and leaves out a portion. Among about 240,000 clones listed, 70% to 90% were seen once. The clonotype was recovered from a woman in her 40s with acute COVID-19. The chain joins TRBV19 to TRBJ2-3; the match to TRBD2 covers 9 bases. Sequenced material: PBMCs or T cells enriched from blood (not recorded which). CDR3 DNA: TGTGCCAGTAGTGCGACTAGCGGTTTAATTTCTGGCACAGATACGCAGTATTTT. Residues: CASSATSGLISGTDTQYF.